This TCR beta chain was profiled in a study of blood T cells in healthy people across ages. Looking at the study overall: Every two T cells gave about one barcoded beta molecule via template switching. Findings and caveats of the study: Diversity was higher, and naive CD4+ cells more numerous, in long-lived donors than in aged donors.

A J-beta primer mix and a sample-barcoded 5' primer were used in a second PCR of about 7 to 12 cycles. The yield of each sample was at least 2.5 million CDR3-containing paired-end reads. From the 5' RACE reads, TCRdb called clonotypes with MiXCR, one entry per CDR3 protein. The sample lists some 890,000 distinct CDR3 sequences; 25% to 35% were seen once. Regarding this clonotype: What it binds is not known.

These data were also filed under a second study, of T cells of mothers and their children.

The TCR was taken from a woman in her thirties or forties in good health. Specimen: blood.

The CDR3 loop reads CASSPTSGGSAYGYTF. The DNA of the CDR3 is TGTGCCAGCAGCCCTACTTCGGGGGGCTCTGCGTATGGCTACACCTTC. The chain is built from TRBV7-8 and TRBJ1-2, with D perhaps matching TRBD1 (6 bases). Per germline, CDR1 SGHVS and CDR2 FQNEAQ. The V and J ends lost 5 bases and 5 bases respectively, with 21 bases between them. The CDR3 runs to 16 residues. The full variable domain, completed using reference TRBV7-8 and TRBJ1-2, is GAGVSQSPRYKVAKRGQDVALRCDPISGHVSLFWYQQALGQGPEFLTYFQNEAQLDKSGLPSDRFFAERPEGSVSTLKIQRTQQEDSAVYLCASSPTSGGSAYGYTFGSGTRLTVV.